This TCR beta chain derives from a study of CD8 T cells in ankylosing spondylitis. Study results and limitations: In ankylosing spondylitis patients, matched synovial fluid reportedly showed significant enrichment of disease-linked clones. What seemed typical of ankylosing spondylitis blood was a TCR beta motif built from about eight highly homologous variants. Disease-linked clones were CD8+ and relatively rare in peripheral blood.

By quantitative 5'-RACE with molecular barcodes, the TCR beta libraries were made. A single record per CDR3 protein comes from TCRdb applying MiXCR to the 5' RACE reads. The sample comprises 30,000 to 45,000 distinct CDR3 sequences, roughly 12% of which are singletons, and 32% rests with the top ten. CDR3 length equals 15 residues. Germline CDR1 MNHEY, CDR2 SMNVEV (reference sequence). V shed 1 base and J 4 bases; nucleotides not matched to a gene: 4. This clonotype was counted between two and nine times. Its antigen remains unidentified. The TCR originated in a male donor with ankylosing spondylitis. Sequenced material: synovial fluid, either unsorted or a sorted T cell fraction (not recorded which). The chain links TRBV27 to TRBJ2-7, with 10 bases that match TRBD2. This CDR3 reads CASSLFSGRAYEQYF. As DNA, the CDR3 is TGTGCCAGCAGTTTATTCAGCGGGAGGGCGTACGAGCAGTACTTC.